The 3 T cell receptor beta chains given below trace back to one sample, sequenced in a study of naive and memory T cell subsets. An equimolar mix of two oligonucleotides served as the beta constant-region primer for TRBC1 and TRBC2. Nested alpha and beta constant-region primers with the SP2 primer drove four PCR rounds on ligated cDNA. TCRdb re-derived calls from the UMI-ligation and nested PCR reads in MiXCR, one entry per CDR3 protein. The data hold 20,000 to 25,000 distinct CDR3 sequences, with 7% to 9% observed a single time. The source material was central memory CD8+ T cells from blood. Receptors were obtained from a human donor in good health.

A few counts support this clonotype. This chain uses TRBV13 with TRBJ2-1; D is possibly TRBD1 or TRBD2 (5 bases each). This CDR3 is 11 amino acids long. With 8 bases removed from V and 9 bases from J, the gap between germline ends came to 11 bases. Germline-derived CDR1 and CDR2 are PRHDT and FYEKMQ (reference sequence). The CDR3: CASSNGTEQFF. The DNA for the CDR3 is TGTGCCAGCTCCAATGGGACTGAGCAGTTCTTC.

In this sample, this clonotype turned up many times. The V call is TRBV28, the J call TRBJ2-7, with D possibly being TRBD2 (5 bases). This CDR3 is 14 amino acids long. V gave up 6 bases and J gave up 6 bases, with 18 bases separating them. CDR1 is MDHEN, CDR2 SYDVKM, per germline. The CDR3: CASRPGYRVGEQYF. CDR3 DNA: TGTGCCAGCAGGCCGGGATATCGAGTGGGCGAGCAGTACTTC. The whole variable domain, remainder taken from reference TRBV28 and TRBJ2-7, is DVKVTQSSRYLVKRTGEKVFLECVQDMDHENMFWYRQDPGLGLRLIYFSYDVKMKEKGDIPEGYSVSREKKERFSLILESASTNQTSMYLCASRPGYRVGEQYFGPGTRLTVT.

Written as DNA, the CDR3 is TGTGCCAGCAGTTACTCGTTTCTCGGGACTAGCGTTTGGGAGCAGTTCTTC. This sequence encodes CASSYSFLGTSVWEQFF. The chain is built from TRBV6-5 and TRBJ2-1; 10 bases are shared with TRBD2. The CDR3 is made up of 17 amino acids. The junction had 12 bases not matched to a gene; V was cut back by 0 bases and J by 10 bases. CDR1 MNHEY and CDR2 SVGAGI come from the germline V gene.